This T cell receptor (beta chain) was recovered during a study of CD8 T cells in ankylosing spondylitis. TCRdb reprocessed the 5' RACE reads with MiXCR, giving one entry per CDR3 protein. Of around 150,000 distinct CDR3 sequences in the sample, around a tenth were seen once. Germline lookup yields CDR1 MNHEY and CDR2 SVGAGI. CDR3 length: 11 residues. V lost 6 bases, J lost 8 bases, and 1 base stayed unmatched. This clonotype originated in a male donor with ankylosing spondylitis or in good health (not recorded which). Sequenced sample: blood, either unsorted or a sorted T cell fraction (not recorded which). The V and J genes are TRBV6-5 and TRBJ2-5; 9 bases map to TRBD1. The CDR3 here is CASRDRGTQYF. The CDR3 nucleotides are TGTGCCAGCAGGGACAGGGGAACCCAGTACTTC.